Below, one T cell receptor (beta chain) is given with its context. Its target is unknown. This entry is derived from a study of OX40 agonist ivuxolimab in advanced cancers. Study-wide background: From roughly 20 to 79 years was the age range, with a mean of approximately 58 years, and about 83% were male. Study-wide results and caveats: Dose levels from 0.1 to 3.0 mg/kg saw CD4+ and CD8+ blood T cells expand clonally by week 6.

Assay used: immunoSEQ multiplex PCR; TCRdb lists only in-frame clones, some missing. The top ten hold more than 0.95% of the sample, which has 94,000 or so clones, less than 90% seen once. On cycle 4 day 1 and cycle 7 day 1, as well as at baseline, blood was sampled. Sequences were derived from CD4+ or CD8+ T cells sorted from blood, sampled in a trial of the OX40 agonist ivuxolimab. The sequence was collected from an adult with an advanced solid tumor such as melanoma, head and neck, liver or kidney cancer.

The CDR3 spells CASSLPGLAGGNTQYF. Here the CDR3 DNA reads TGTGCCAGCAGTTTACCGGGACTAGCGGGGGGAAATACGCAGTATTTT. This chain joins TRBV28 and TRBJ2-3; 15 nucleotides align to TRBD2. The CDR3 contains 16 residues. The J segment lost 7 bases and the V segment lost 2 bases, leaving 4 bases of the junction unmatched. CDR1 and CDR2 (germline): MDHEN, SYDVKM.